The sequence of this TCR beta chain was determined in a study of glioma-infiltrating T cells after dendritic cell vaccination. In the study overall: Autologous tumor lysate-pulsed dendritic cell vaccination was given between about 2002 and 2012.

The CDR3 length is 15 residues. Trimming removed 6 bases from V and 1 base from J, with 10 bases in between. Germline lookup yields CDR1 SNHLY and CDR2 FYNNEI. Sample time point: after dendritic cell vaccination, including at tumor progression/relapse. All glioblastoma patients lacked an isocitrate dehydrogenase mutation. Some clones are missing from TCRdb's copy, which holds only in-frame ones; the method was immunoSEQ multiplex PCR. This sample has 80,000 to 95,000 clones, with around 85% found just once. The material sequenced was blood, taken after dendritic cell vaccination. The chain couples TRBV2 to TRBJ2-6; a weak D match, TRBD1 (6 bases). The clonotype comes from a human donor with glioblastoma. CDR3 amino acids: CASREDRSGANVLTF. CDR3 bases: TGTGCCAGCAGGGAGGACAGATCTGGGGCCAACGTCCTGACTTTC.